The entry below gives a single T cell receptor beta chain sequence along with its context. Its matching antigen is unknown. Single viable CD3+CD4+CD8-CD45RO+ cells were sorted as the memory CD4+ T cells. The method was immunoSEQ multiplex PCR; TCRdb's version includes in-frame clones alone and lacks a portion of them. The table shows around 88,000 clones, with about four fifths occurring only once. Germline-derived CDR1 and CDR2 are SGHNT and YYREEE (reference sequence). The V and J ends lost 1 base and 4 bases, in that order; junction bases with no gene match: 2. The length of the CDR3 is 14 residues. This record belongs to a study of memory CD4+ T cells and cytomegalovirus serostatus. Study-wide findings and caveats: CMV serostatus prediction reached median AUC approximately 0.95, or 0.91 with US-trained model.

The source is an adult in good health and CMV-seropositive. Material for sequencing was memory CD4+ T cells from blood. The gene calls are TRBV5-4 and TRBJ2-3; 8 positions match TRBD1. CDR3: CASSLPGGSDTQYF. CDR3 nucleotides: TGTGCCAGCAGCTTGCCAGGGGGCTCAGATACGCAGTATTTT.